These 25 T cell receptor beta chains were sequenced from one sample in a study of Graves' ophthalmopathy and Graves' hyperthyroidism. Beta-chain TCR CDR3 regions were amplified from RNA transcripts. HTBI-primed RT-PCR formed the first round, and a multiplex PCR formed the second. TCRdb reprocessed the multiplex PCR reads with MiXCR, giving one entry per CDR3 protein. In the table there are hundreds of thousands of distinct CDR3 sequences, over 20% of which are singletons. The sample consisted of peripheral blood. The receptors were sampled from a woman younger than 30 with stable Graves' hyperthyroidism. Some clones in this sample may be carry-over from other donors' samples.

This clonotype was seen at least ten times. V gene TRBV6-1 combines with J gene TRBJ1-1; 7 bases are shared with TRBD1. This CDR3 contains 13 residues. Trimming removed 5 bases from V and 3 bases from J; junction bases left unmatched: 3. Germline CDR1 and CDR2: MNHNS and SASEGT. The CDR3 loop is CASSMQGDTEAFF. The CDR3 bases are TGTGCCAGCAGTATGCAGGGGGACACTGAAGCTTTCTTT.

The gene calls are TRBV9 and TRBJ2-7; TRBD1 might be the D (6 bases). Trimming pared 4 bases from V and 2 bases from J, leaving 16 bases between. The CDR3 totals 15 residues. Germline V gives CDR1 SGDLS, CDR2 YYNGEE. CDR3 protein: CASSRWSGQAYEQYF. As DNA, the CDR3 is TGTGCCAGCAGCCGCTGGTCGGGACAAGCCTACGAGCAGTACTTC.

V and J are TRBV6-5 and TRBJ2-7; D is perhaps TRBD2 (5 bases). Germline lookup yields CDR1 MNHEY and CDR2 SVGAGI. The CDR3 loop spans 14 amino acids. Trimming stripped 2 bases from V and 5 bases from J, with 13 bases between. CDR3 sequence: CASSYDFRGNEQYF. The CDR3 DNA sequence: TGTGCCAGCAGTTACGATTTTCGGGGAAACGAGCAGTACTTC.

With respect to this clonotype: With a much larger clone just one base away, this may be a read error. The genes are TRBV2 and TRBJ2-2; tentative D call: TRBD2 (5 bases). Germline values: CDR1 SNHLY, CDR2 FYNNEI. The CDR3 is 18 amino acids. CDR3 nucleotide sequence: TGTGCCAGCAGTGAGGCGTCGGGAACAGTCAGGAACACCGGGGAGCTGTTGTTT. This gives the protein CASSEASGTVRNTGELLF. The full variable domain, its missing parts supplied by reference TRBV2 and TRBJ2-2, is EPEVTQTPSHQVTQMGQEVILRCVPISNHLYFYWYRQILGQKVEFLVSFYNNEISEKSEIFDDQFSVERPDGSNFTLKIRSTKLEDSAMYFCASSEASGTVRNTGELLFGEGSRLTVL.

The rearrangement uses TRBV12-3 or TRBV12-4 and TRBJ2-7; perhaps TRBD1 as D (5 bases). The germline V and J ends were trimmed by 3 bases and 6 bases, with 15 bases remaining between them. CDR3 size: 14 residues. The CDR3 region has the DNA TGTGCCAGCAGTTTGGGGTGGGGCCAAGGCGAGCAGTACTTC. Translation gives CASSLGWGQGEQYF.

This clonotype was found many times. As DNA, the CDR3 is TGTGCCAGCAGCGTTGACGGGCCCACCGAGCAGTACTTC. This translates into CASSVDGPTEQYF. The rearrangement joins TRBV7-9 to TRBJ2-7; unclear D gene. V was clipped by 5 bases and J by 6 bases, with 14 bases between them. The CDR3 contains 13 residues. The germline V gene has CDR1 SEHNR and CDR2 FQNEAQ (reference sequence).

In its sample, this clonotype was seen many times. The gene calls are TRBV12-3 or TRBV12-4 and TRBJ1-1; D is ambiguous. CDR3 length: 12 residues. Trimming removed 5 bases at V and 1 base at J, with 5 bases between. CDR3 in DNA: TGTGCCAGCAGTATCAAGAACACTGAAGCTTTCTTT. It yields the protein CASSIKNTEAFF.

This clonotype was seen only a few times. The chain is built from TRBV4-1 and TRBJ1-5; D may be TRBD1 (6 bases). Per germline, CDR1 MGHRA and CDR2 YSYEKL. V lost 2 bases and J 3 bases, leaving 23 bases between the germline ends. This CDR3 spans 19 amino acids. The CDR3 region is CASSQPPPWDTDSNQPQHF. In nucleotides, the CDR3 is TGCGCCAGCAGCCAACCTCCACCCTGGGACACCGATTCCAATCAGCCCCAGCATTTT.

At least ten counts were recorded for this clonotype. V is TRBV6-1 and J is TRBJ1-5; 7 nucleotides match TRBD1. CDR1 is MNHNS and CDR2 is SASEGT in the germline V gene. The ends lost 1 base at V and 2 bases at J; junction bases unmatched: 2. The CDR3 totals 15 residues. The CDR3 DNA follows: TGTGCCAGCAGTGAAGGGGGGACAGGCAATCAGCCCCAGCATTTT. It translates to CASSEGGTGNQPQHF.

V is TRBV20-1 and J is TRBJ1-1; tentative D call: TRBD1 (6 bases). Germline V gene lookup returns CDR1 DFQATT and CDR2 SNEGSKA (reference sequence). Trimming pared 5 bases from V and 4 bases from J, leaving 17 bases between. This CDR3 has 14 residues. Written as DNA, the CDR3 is TGCAGTGCTCGGCGGGGGGCGCTGGTCACTGAAGCTTTCTTT. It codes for CSARRGALVTEAFF.

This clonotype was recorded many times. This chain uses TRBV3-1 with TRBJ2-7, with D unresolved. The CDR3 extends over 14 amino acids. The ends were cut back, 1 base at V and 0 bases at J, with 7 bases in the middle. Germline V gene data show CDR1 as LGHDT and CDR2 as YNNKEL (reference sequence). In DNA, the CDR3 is TGTGCCAGCAGCCAAGTTGGCAACTCCTACGAGCAGTACTTC. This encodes CASSQVGNSYEQYF.

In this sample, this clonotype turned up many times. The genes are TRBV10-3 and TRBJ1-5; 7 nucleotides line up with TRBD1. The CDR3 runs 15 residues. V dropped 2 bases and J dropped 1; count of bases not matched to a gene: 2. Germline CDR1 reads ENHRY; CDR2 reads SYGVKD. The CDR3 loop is CAISERQGSNQPQHF. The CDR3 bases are TGTGCCATCAGTGAGAGACAGGGCAGCAATCAGCCCCAGCATTTT.

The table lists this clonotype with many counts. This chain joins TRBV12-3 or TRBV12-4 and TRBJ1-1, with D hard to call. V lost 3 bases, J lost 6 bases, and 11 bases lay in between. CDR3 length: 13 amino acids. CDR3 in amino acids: CASSLIPSAEAFF. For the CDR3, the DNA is TGTGCCAGCAGTTTGATTCCGTCGGCTGAAGCTTTCTTT.

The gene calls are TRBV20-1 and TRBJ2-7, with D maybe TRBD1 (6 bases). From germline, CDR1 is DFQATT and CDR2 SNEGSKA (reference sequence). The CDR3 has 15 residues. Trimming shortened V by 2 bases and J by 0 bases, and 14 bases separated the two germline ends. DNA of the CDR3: TGCAGTGCTAGACCTGGGACACCGAGCTCCTACGAGCAGTACTTC. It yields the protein CSARPGTPSSYEQYF.

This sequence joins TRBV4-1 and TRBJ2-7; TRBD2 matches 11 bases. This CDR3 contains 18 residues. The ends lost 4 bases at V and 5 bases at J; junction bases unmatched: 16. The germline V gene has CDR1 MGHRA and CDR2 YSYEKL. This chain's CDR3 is CASSLRGPSGRTDDEQYF. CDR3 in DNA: TGCGCCAGCAGCCTCAGAGGCCCTAGCGGGAGGACTGACGACGAGCAGTACTTC.

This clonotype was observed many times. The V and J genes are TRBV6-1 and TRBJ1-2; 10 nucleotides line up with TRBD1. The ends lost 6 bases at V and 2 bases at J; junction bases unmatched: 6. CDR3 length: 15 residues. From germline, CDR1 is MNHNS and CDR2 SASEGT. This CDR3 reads CASSAPGQGNYGYTF. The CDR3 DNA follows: TGTGCCAGCAGCGCTCCGGGACAGGGGAACTATGGCTACACCTTC.

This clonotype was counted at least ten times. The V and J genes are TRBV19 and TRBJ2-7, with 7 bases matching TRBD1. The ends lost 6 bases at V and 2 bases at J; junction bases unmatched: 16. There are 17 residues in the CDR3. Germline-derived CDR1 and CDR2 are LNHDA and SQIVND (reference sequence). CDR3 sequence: CASRKSPAGTVAYEQYF. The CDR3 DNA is TGTGCCAGTAGGAAGAGCCCAGCCGGGACAGTAGCCTACGAGCAGTACTTC.

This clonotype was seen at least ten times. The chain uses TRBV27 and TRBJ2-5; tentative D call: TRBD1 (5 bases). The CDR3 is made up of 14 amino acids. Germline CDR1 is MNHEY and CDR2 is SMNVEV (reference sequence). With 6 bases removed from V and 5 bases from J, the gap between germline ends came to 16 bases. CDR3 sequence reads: CASRPLGPKETQYF. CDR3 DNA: TGTGCCAGCAGACCTTTGGGGCCCAAGGAGACCCAGTACTTC.

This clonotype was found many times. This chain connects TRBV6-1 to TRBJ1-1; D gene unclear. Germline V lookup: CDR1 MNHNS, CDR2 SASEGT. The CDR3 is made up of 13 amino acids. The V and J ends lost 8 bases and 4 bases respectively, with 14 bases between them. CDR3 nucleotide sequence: TGTGCCAGCGACACCCCGGCAGTCACTGAAGCTTTCTTT. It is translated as CASDTPAVTEAFF.

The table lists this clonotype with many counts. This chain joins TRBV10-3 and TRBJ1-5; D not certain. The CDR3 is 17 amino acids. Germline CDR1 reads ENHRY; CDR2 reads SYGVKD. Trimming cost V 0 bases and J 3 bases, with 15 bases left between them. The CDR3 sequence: CAISESRSWEYNQPQHF. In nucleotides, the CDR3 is TGTGCCATCAGTGAGTCGAGGTCCTGGGAATACAATCAGCCCCAGCATTTT.

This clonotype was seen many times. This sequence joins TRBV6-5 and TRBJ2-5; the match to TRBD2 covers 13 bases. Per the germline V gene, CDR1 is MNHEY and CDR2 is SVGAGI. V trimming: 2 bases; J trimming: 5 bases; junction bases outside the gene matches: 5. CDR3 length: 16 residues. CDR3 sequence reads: CASSYGTSGAGETQYF. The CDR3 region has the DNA TGTGCCAGCAGTTACGGGACTAGCGGGGCGGGGGAGACCCAGTACTTC.

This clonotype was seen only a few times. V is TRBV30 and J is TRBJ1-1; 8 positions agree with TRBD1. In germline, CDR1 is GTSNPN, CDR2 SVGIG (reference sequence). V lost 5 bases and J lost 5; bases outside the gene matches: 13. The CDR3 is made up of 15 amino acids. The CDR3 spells CAWGRDRPLGTEAFF. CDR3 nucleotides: TGTGCCTGGGGAAGGGACAGGCCCTTGGGGACTGAAGCTTTCTTT.

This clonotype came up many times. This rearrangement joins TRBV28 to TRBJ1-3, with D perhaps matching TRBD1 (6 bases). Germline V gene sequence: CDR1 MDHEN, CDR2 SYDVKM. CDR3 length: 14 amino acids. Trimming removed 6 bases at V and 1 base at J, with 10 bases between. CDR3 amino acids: CASSEDSSGNTIYF. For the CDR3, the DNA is TGTGCCAGCAGCGAGGACAGTTCTGGAAACACCATATATTTT.

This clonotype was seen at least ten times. CDR3 protein: CASSDRGLYSNQPQHF. CDR3 bases: TGCGCCAGCAGTGATAGAGGATTATATAGCAATCAGCCCCAGCATTTT. This sequence joins TRBV10-1 and TRBJ1-5, with D uncertain. Germline V CDR1 and CDR2: WNHNN, SYGVQD (reference sequence). This CDR3 has 16 residues. Trimming removed 3 bases from V and 0 bases from J, with 12 bases in between.

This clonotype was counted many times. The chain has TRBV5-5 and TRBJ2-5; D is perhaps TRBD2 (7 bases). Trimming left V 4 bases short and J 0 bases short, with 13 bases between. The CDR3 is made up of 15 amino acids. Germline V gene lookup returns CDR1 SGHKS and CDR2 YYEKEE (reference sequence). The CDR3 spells CASSRGGVHQETQYF. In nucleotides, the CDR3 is TGTGCCAGCAGCAGAGGGGGGGTCCACCAAGAGACCCAGTACTTC.